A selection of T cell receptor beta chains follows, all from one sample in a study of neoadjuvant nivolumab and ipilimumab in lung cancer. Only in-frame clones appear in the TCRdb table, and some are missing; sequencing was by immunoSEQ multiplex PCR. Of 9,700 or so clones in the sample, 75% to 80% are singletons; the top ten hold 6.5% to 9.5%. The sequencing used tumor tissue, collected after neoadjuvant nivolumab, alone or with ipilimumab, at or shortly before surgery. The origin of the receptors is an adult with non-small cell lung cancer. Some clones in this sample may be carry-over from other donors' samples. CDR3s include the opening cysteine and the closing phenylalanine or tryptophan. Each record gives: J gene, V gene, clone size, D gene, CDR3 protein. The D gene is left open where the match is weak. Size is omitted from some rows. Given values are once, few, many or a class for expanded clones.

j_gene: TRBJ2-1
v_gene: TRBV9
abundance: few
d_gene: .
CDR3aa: CASSLNPTGRNEQFF

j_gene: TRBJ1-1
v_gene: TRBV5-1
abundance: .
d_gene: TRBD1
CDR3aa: CASSLARGSTEAFF

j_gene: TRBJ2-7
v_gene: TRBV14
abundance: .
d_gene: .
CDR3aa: CASSQMGSFSYEQYF

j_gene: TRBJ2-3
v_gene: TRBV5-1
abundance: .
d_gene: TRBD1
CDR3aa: CASSTVQGVADTQYF

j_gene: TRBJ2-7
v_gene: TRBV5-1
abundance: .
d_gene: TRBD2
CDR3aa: CASSERGGEQYF

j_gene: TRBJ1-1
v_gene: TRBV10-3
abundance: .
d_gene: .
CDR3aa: CAISATITGSGTEAFF

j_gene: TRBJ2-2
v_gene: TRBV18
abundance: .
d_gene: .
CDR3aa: CASSPFGGRIGELFF

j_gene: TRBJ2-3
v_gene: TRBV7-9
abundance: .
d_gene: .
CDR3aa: CASHKGGLNGQYF

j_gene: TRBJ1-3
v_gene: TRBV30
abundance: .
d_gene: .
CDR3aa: CAWKGIGNTIYF

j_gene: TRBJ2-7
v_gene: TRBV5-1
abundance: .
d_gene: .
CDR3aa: CASSSQSVAGDEQYF

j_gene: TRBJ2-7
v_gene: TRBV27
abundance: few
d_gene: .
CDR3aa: CASSFVDRPYEQYF

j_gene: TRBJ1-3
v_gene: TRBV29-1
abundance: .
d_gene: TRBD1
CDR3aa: CSVAGTGAGNTIYF